Listed below are T cell receptor beta chains from one sample, sequenced in a study of CD8 T cells in ankylosing spondylitis. TCRdb fed the 5' RACE reads into MiXCR, producing one record per CDR3 protein. Of approximately 200,000 distinct CDR3 sequences in the sample, roughly 13% were seen once. Input material: blood, either unsorted or a sorted T cell fraction (not recorded which). Receptor source: a female donor with ankylosing spondylitis or in good health (not recorded which). Each CDR3 is given with its conserved first and last residue. D genes are given only for firm matches. Part of the rows lack a size; the others show once, few, many or a class for expanded clones.

>TRBJ2-3|TRBD2|16|few|TRBV5-1
CASSLGGLAGADTQYF
TGCGCCAGCAGCCTGGGGGGACTAGCGGGAGCAGATACGCAGTATTTT
>TRBJ2-2|NA|15|many|TRBV20-1
CSARETPVNTGELFF
TGCAGTGCTAGAGAGACACCCGTGAACACCGGGGAGCTGTTTTTT
>TRBJ2-7|TRBD2|14|many|TRBV2
CAREWTSGSGEQYF
TGTGCCAGAGAATGGACTAGCGGGAGTGGCGAGCAGTACTTC
>TRBJ2-1|NA|14|many|TRBV11-2
CASSPSLSYNEQFF
TGTGCCAGCAGCCCCTCACTCTCCTACAATGAGCAGTTCTTC
>TRBJ2-7|NA|16|NA|TRBV5-4
CASSLDPQRKVYEQYF
TGTGCCAGCAGCTTGGACCCTCAGCGGAAGGTTTACGAGCAGTACTTC
>TRBJ1-2|TRBD1|14|NA|TRBV12-3/TRBV12-4
CASKRTGGNYGYTF
TGTGCCAGCAAAAGGACAGGGGGGAACTATGGCTACACCTTC
>TRBJ1-2|NA|14|many|TRBV3-1
CASRQATGSYGYTF
TGTGCCAGCCGCCAAGCTACAGGGTCCTATGGCTACACCTTC
>TRBJ2-5|NA|13|many|TRBV18
CASSPPRGETQYF
TGTGCCAGCTCACCACCGAGGGGAGAGACCCAGTACTTC
>TRBJ2-5|NA|15|NA|TRBV7-2
CASSGGPASQKTQYF
TGTGCCAGCAGCGGCGGGCCAGCCTCCCAAAAGACCCAGTACTTC
>TRBJ2-1|TRBD2|16|few|TRBV7-9
CASSLQAGGPSSEQFF
TGTGCCAGCAGCTTACAAGCGGGAGGGCCCTCCAGTGAGCAGTTCTTC
>TRBJ1-4|NA|15|many|TRBV6-5
CASSYPPPRNEKLFF
TGTGCCAGCAGTTACCCGCCTCCCAGAAATGAAAAACTGTTTTTT
>TRBJ2-5|NA|14|many|TRBV28
CASSSRDGQETQYF
TGTGCCAGCAGTTCTAGGGACGGCCAAGAGACCCAGTACTTC
>TRBJ2-3|TRBD2|18|many|TRBV11-1
CASSRRLAGGNSTDTQYF
TGTGCCAGCAGCCGACGACTAGCGGGAGGTAATAGCACAGATACGCAGTATTTT
>TRBJ2-2|TRBD1|14|many|TRBV5-1
CASTGTANTGELFF
TGCGCCAGCACTGGGACAGCGAACACCGGGGAGCTGTTTTTT
>TRBJ2-7|NA|15|NA|TRBV28
CASTTSGSASYEQYF
TGTGCCAGCACGACGTCTGGGTCCGCCTCCTACGAGCAGTACTTC
>TRBJ2-1|NA|11|few|TRBV24-1
CASSDLNEQFF
TGTGCCTCCAGTGATTTGAATGAGCAGTTCTTC
>TRBJ2-1|NA|13|many|TRBV6-6
CASAGALNNEQFF
TGTGCCTCGGCGGGGGCCCTAAACAATGAGCAGTTCTTC
>TRBJ2-5|NA|14|many|TRBV7-2
CASSLGMVPETQYF
TGTGCCAGCAGCTTAGGTATGGTTCCGGAGACCCAGTACTTC
>TRBJ2-3|NA|15|many|TRBV12-3/TRBV12-4
CASATGGTLGDTQYF
TGTGCCAGCGCAACGGGCGGGACTCTGGGAGATACGCAGTATTTT
>TRBJ1-1|NA|14|many|TRBV12-3/TRBV12-4
CASSLNGDLTEAFF
TGTGCCAGCAGTCTTAATGGCGATCTCACTGAAGCTTTCTTT
>TRBJ2-5|TRBD2|18|few|TRBV11-1
CASSLRSGLAGREETQYF
TGTGCCAGCAGCTTGAGATCCGGACTAGCGGGAAGGGAAGAGACCCAGTACTTC
>TRBJ1-2|NA|13|many|TRBV6-1
CASSPDRAGGYTF
TGTGCCAGCAGCCCCGACAGAGCCGGTGGCTACACCTTC
>TRBJ2-7|NA|14|few|TRBV5-1
CASSLTLGSYEQYF
TGCGCCAGCAGCTTGACTTTAGGCTCCTACGAGCAGTACTTC
>TRBJ2-7|NA|13|many|TRBV20-1
CSAREIGVYEQYF
TGCAGTGCTAGAGAGATAGGAGTTTACGAGCAGTACTTC
>TRBJ2-2|NA|14|NA|TRBV30
CAWASGRLTGELFF
TGTGCCTGGGCGAGCGGACGATTAACCGGGGAGCTGTTTTTT
>TRBJ2-1|TRBD1|15|few|TRBV20-1
CSARRGDRDRDEQFF
TGCAGTGCTAGGAGGGGGGACAGGGATAGGGATGAGCAGTTCTTC
>TRBJ2-7|NA|13|few|TRBV7-7
CASSSGGLGEQYF
TGTGCCAGCAGTTCTGGGGGGCTTGGCGAGCAGTACTTC
>TRBJ1-5|NA|16|few|TRBV7-2
CASSLAHRLGGKPQHF
TGTGCCAGCAGCTTAGCGCACAGGCTCGGGGGGAAGCCCCAGCATTTT
>TRBJ1-6|TRBD1|15|NA|TRBV12-3/TRBV12-4
CASSTAGTGFSPLHF
TGTGCCAGCAGTACGGCCGGGACAGGGTTTTCACCCCTCCACTTT
>TRBJ2-3|TRBD1|15|many|TRBV7-8
CASSSTGALTDTQYF
TGTGCCAGCAGCTCGACAGGGGCCCTAACAGATACGCAGTATTTT
>TRBJ2-7|NA|14|many|TRBV12-3/TRBV12-4
CASRGPDKSYEQYF
TGTGCCAGCAGAGGCCCCGACAAGTCCTACGAGCAGTACTTC
>TRBJ1-1|TRBD1|14|many|TRBV15
CATSRQGAGTEAFF
TGTGCCACCAGCAGACAGGGGGCTGGGACTGAAGCTTTCTTT